These 9 T cell receptor beta chains came from one sample sequenced in a study of blood T cell repertoires in COVID-19. The method was immunoSEQ multiplex PCR; TCRdb's version includes in-frame clones alone and lacks a portion of them. The sample records hundreds of thousands of clones, 90% being singletons. The sequencing input was PBMCs or T cells enriched from blood (not recorded which). The receptors derive from a woman aged 18-30 years with acute COVID-19.

This chain joins TRBV6-6 and TRBJ2-4; D possibly corresponds to TRBD2 (5 bases). V was trimmed by 11 bases and J by 7 bases, leaving 15 bases between them. The CDR3 length is 12 residues. Per the germline V gene, CDR1 is MNHNY and CDR2 is SVGAGI (reference sequence). The CDR3 sequence is CACQPSRNIQYF. In DNA form, the CDR3 reads TGTGCCTGCCAACCTAGCCGGAACATTCAGTACTTC.

V is TRBV14 and J is TRBJ1-6; no clear D gene. Germline V gene data show CDR1 as SGHDN and CDR2 as FVKESK. V dropped 0 bases and J dropped 9 bases, with 12 bases sitting between them. This CDR3 contains 15 residues. CDR3 region: CASSQDGGLGSPLHF. The CDR3 region has the DNA TGTGCCAGCAGCCAAGATGGAGGGTTGGGTTCACCCCTCCACTTT.

The chain combines TRBV24-1 with TRBJ1-5, with D uncertain. The germline V gene encodes CDR1 KGHDR and CDR2 SFDVKD. Deletions cut 7 bases from V and 2 bases from J, with 20 bases between. CDR3 length: 17 amino acids. This CDR3 reads CATREGGYSAGNQPQHF. CDR3 DNA: TGTGCCACCAGGGAGGGAGGATACTCCGCCGGCAATCAGCCCCAGCATTTT.

The gene calls are TRBV29-1 and TRBJ1-6, with D possibly matching TRBD1 (5 bases). With 6 bases removed from V and 7 bases from J, the gap between germline ends came to 16 bases. The germline gives CDR1 SQVTM, CDR2 ANQGSEA. The CDR3 spans 14 residues. The chain's CDR3 is CSVRGLSPNSPLHF. DNA for the CDR3: TGCAGCGTCCGGGGGTTATCACCCAATTCACCCCTCCACTTT.

Comment on this clone: Additional DNA sequences in this sample encode the identical CDR3. The chain carries TRBV29-1 and TRBJ1-1, with D tentatively TRBD1 (5 bases). The CDR3 is made up of 12 amino acids. V lost 4 bases to trimming and J lost 3 bases, with 9 bases between them. Germline assignment: CDR1 SQVTM and CDR2 ANQGSEA. The CDR3 loop is CSVVRGDTEAFF. CDR3 DNA sequence: TGCAGCGTTGTCCGGGGGGACACTGAAGCTTTCTTT.

The genes are TRBV2 and TRBJ2-7; TRBD1 aligns across 8 bases. Germline V gene sequence: CDR1 SNHLY, CDR2 FYNNEI. After removal of 10 bases from V and 4 bases from J, the junction contained 3 bases not matched to a gene. CDR3 size: 11 residues. This chain's CDR3 is CATQGAYEQYF. In DNA form, the CDR3 reads TGTGCCACCCAGGGGGCTTACGAGCAGTACTTC.

The V and J genes are TRBV13 and TRBJ2-5, with D possibly TRBD1 on 6 matching bases. V was pared by 3 bases and J by 5 bases, with 16 bases between. The CDR3 length is 15 residues. Looked up from germline, CDR1 is PRHDT and CDR2 is FYEKMQ (reference sequence). CDR3 in DNA: TGTGCCAGCAGCTTGAACAGGGAGATAGGTGAGACCCAGTACTTC. This translates into CASSLNREIGETQYF.

V is TRBV27 and J is TRBJ1-1; the D gene is possibly TRBD1 (6 bases). CDR3 size: 12 residues. Trimming stripped 2 bases from V and 11 bases from J, with 12 bases between. CDR1 MNHEY and CDR2 SMNVEV come from the germline V gene (reference sequence). The CDR3 sequence: CASSLSTGLAFF. The DNA of the CDR3 is TGTGCCAGCAGTTTAAGTACAGGGTTGGCTTTCTTT.

V is TRBV7-6 and J is TRBJ1-3; D might be TRBD1 (5 bases). This CDR3 is built from 15 residues. Germline V lookup: CDR1 SGHVS, CDR2 FNYEAQ. With 4 bases removed from V and 0 bases from J, the gap between germline ends came to 10 bases. The CDR3 spells CASSSRANSGNTIYF. The CDR3 coding sequence is TGTGCCAGCAGCTCCAGGGCGAACTCTGGAAACACCATATATTTT.